The rows below give T cell receptor beta chains drawn from one sample of a study of STAT5B mutations in CD4+ large granular lymphocyte leukemia. Sequenced by immunoSEQ multiplex PCR; TCRdb stores in-frame clones only, minus some. The sample gives around 33,000 clones, 75% to 85% of which show up once; about 4.4% is in the top ten. The sequenced material came from CD4+ T cells from blood buffy coats. Receptors were obtained from a human donor in good health. The CDR3 runs from the conserved cysteine through the conserved F or W. The order of the fields is D gene, clone size, J gene, V gene, CDR3 DNA, CDR3 protein. The D gene is left open where the match is weak. Size values are once, few and many counts, or a class for expanded clones, and some rows have none.

>NA|NA|TRBJ1-1|TRBV9
TGTGCCAGCAGCGTCCCGCGGGGTACTCCCAACACTGAAGCTTTCTTT
CASSVPRGTPNTEAFF
>NA|NA|TRBJ2-7|TRBV6-7
TGTGCCAGCAGTCCGGAGGGGGCTTCAGAAGACGAGCAGTACTTC
CASSPEGASEDEQYF
>TRBD2|NA|TRBJ2-5|TRBV14
TGTGCCAGCAGTAGGGCGGGAGGGGAGACCCAGTACTTC
CASSRAGGETQYF
>NA|NA|TRBJ1-2|TRBV7-9
TGTGCCAGCAGCTTTGAGGGCAACTATGGCTACACCTTC
CASSFEGNYGYTF
>NA|NA|TRBJ2-3|TRBV19
TGTGCCAGTAGTATTCAGGGAGATACGCAGTATTTT
CASSIQGDTQYF
>NA|NA|TRBJ2-1|TRBV7-9
TGTGCCAGCAGCTCAGGGAGCTCCTACAATGAGCAGTTCTTC
CASSSGSSYNEQFF
>NA|NA|TRBJ2-7|TRBV7-2
TGTGCCAGCAGCTTAAGGGGAAAGGGCTACGAGCAGTACTTC
CASSLRGKGYEQYF
>TRBD2|NA|TRBJ2-1|TRBV11-2
TGTGCCAGCAGGCCGACTAGCGGGAGCAGCAATGAGCAGTTCTTC
CASRPTSGSSNEQFF
>TRBD2|NA|TRBJ2-2|TRBV28
TGTGCCAGCGGAGGACTAGCGGGCTCCACCGGGGAGCTGTTTTTT
CASGGLAGSTGELFF
>TRBD1|few|TRBJ2-7|TRBV7-2
TGTGCCAGCAGCGAAAGACAGGGACCCTACGAGCAGTACTTC
CASSERQGPYEQYF
>NA|NA|TRBJ2-3|TRBV28
TGTGCCAGCAGTTCACCCCCGACTATCACGTTCACAGATACGCAGTATTTT
CASSSPPTITFTDTQYF
>NA|NA|TRBJ1-5|TRBV19
TGTGCCAGTAGTATAGACGGGACGGAAATTAATCAGCCCCAGCATTTT
CASSIDGTEINQPQHF
>TRBD2|NA|TRBJ2-7|TRBV9
TGTGCCAGCAGCGTAGATCCGGGGGGAGCGGGGCGCTTCTACGAGCAGTACTTC
CASSVDPGGAGRFYEQYF
>TRBD1|NA|TRBJ1-1|TRBV11-2
TGTGCCAGCAGCTTGAGGGGGCATACTGAAGCTTTCTTT
CASSLRGHTEAFF
>TRBD2|NA|TRBJ2-5|TRBV28
TGTGCCAGCAAAAAAACAGCGGGAGAGGGAAAGACCCAGTACTTC
CASKKTAGEGKTQYF
>TRBD2|NA|TRBJ2-2|TRBV6-1
TGTGCCAGCGGGACTAGCGGGAACACCGGGGAGCTGTTTTTT
CASGTSGNTGELFF
>TRBD2|NA|TRBJ2-1|TRBV19
TGTGCCAGTAGCCGACTAGCGGTGAGCTCCTACAATGAGCAGTTCTTC
CASSRLAVSSYNEQFF
>TRBD2|NA|TRBJ2-1|TRBV7-8
TGTGCCAGCAGCTTAGAACCTAGCGGGGCCAATGAGCAGTTCTTC
CASSLEPSGANEQFF
>TRBD1|NA|TRBJ1-2|TRBV9
TGTGCCAGCAGCGTTTTCCCGGAAGGGACAGGGTATGGCTACACCTTC
CASSVFPEGTGYGYTF
>NA|NA|TRBJ2-2|TRBV4-1
TGCGCCAGCAGCCACACCTTAGCTTCGCCGGGGACCGGGGAGCTGTTTTTT
CASSHTLASPGTGELFF
>NA|NA|TRBJ2-1|TRBV28
TGTGCCAGCAGCCTGGAAGGTTTTAATGAGCAGTTCTTC
CASSLEGFNEQFF
>TRBD1|NA|TRBJ2-7|TRBV12-5
TGTGCTAGTGGTGGTTGGACAGGGGTATTTCGCTCCTACGAGCAGTACTTC
CASGGWTGVFRSYEQYF
>NA|NA|TRBJ2-2|TRBV28
TGTGCCAGCAGTTTGGAGGTCGGGGAGCTGTTTTTT
CASSLEVGELFF
>NA|NA|TRBJ1-1|TRBV6-1
TGTGCCAGCAGTCGGACAAGTATGGGTTTGGAAGCTTTCTTT
CASSRTSMGLEAFF
>NA|NA|TRBJ1-5|TRBV7-9
TGTGCCAGCAGCTCCCGGACAGTCAATCAGCCCCAGCATTTT
CASSSRTVNQPQHF
>TRBD2|NA|TRBJ2-7|TRBV2
TGTGCCAGCAGTGGATTAACCCCTGGACTAGCGGGACCGTACGAGCAGTACTTC
CASSGLTPGLAGPYEQYF
>NA|once|TRBJ1-2|TRBV5-1
TGCGCCAGCAGCCCGCCGGGGGGCGATGGCTACACCTTC
CASSPPGGDGYTF
>NA|few|TRBJ2-2|TRBV25-1
TGTGCCAGCAGTGAAACCGGGGACAACACCGGGGAGCTGTTTTTT
CASSETGDNTGELFF
>NA|once|TRBJ2-7|TRBV11-2
TGTGCCAGCAGCTTTAAAGGGGTGATCTACGAGCAGTACTTC
CASSFKGVIYEQYF
>NA|NA|TRBJ2-7|TRBV7-2
TGTGCCAGCAGTTCTCAGGGGAGCTCCTACGAGCAGTACTTC
CASSSQGSSYEQYF
>NA|NA|TRBJ1-2|TRBV14
TGTGCCAGCAGCCAAGGCGGGACGAGTGGCTACACCTTC
CASSQGGTSGYTF
>NA|NA|TRBJ2-3|TRBV28
TGTGCCAGCTCCCAGGGGCTACGCACAGATACGCAGTATTTT
CASSQGLRTDTQYF
>NA|NA|TRBJ2-7|TRBV29-1
TGCAGCGTTGCTGGGGGACTTAGCTCCTACGAGCAGTACTTC
CSVAGGLSSYEQYF
>TRBD1|NA|TRBJ2-7|TRBV30
TGTGCCTGCAACCTCGGGACAGGGTTCGGCGAGCAGTACTTC
CACNLGTGFGEQYF
>NA|NA|TRBJ1-1|TRBV14
TGTGCCAGCAGCCCCCAGAGGGACACTGAAGCTTTCTTT
CASSPQRDTEAFF
>NA|NA|TRBJ1-5|TRBV7-2
TGTGCCAGCAGCTTTCGACCCTTCCGGGGCAATCAGCCCCAGCATTTT
CASSFRPFRGNQPQHF
>TRBD1|NA|TRBJ2-2|TRBV7-3
TGTGCCAGCAGCCCGACAGGGGGTTCAGTGGGCACCGGGGAGCTGTTTTTT
CASSPTGGSVGTGELFF
>NA|NA|TRBJ2-3|TRBV19
TGTGCCAGTAGTATCAGAGAGGGAGATACGCAGTATTTT
CASSIREGDTQYF
>TRBD1|NA|TRBJ2-1|TRBV19
TGTGCCAGTAGTTTCGGGACAGGGAACAAGGTTGAGCAGTTCTTC
CASSFGTGNKVEQFF
>TRBD2|NA|TRBJ2-7|TRBV27
TGTGCCAGCATATCCCGGCTAGCGGGGGGGCAGGGAGGCGAGCAGTACTTC
CASISRLAGGQGGEQYF
>TRBD1|NA|TRBJ2-1|TRBV10-3
TGTGCCATCAGTGCTGAGACAGGGATCAATGAGCAGTTCTTC
CAISAETGINEQFF
>NA|NA|TRBJ2-1|TRBV5-6
TGTGCCAGCAGCCCTACCGCAGACCTTTACAGCTCCTACAATGAGCAGTTCTTC
CASSPTADLYSSYNEQFF
>TRBD2|NA|TRBJ2-3|TRBV11-2
TGTGCCAGCAGCTCTGGACTAGCGGGAGGCACAGATACGCAGTATTTT
CASSSGLAGGTDTQYF
>NA|NA|TRBJ2-5|TRBV5-8
TGTGCCAGCAGCATCGGAACAAGGTCACTCCCTGGGGAGACCCAGTACTTC
CASSIGTRSLPGETQYF
>NA|once|TRBJ2-3|TRBV7-2
TGTGCCAGCAGCATTGTTTCAGCGGTGTGGGATACGCAGTATTTT
CASSIVSAVWDTQYF
>NA|NA|TRBJ2-2|TRBV18
TGTGCCAGCTCACCACCGGAAAGGGGTGCCGGGGAGCTGTTTTTT
CASSPPERGAGELFF
>NA|NA|TRBJ2-1|TRBV5-1
TGCGCCAGCAGCTTGGCCGGGGACTATGAGCAGTTCTTC
CASSLAGDYEQFF
>NA|NA|TRBJ2-2|TRBV11-3
TGTGCCAGCAGCTTTTCCGGGACATCGAACACCGGGGAGCTGTTTTTT
CASSFSGTSNTGELFF
>NA|NA|TRBJ1-1|TRBV11-3
TGTGCCAGCAGCTTAGATCCAGTGAACGCTGAAGCTTTCTTT
CASSLDPVNAEAFF
>TRBD2|NA|TRBJ2-1|TRBV18
TGTGCCAGCTCACCACCCAGCGGGAGTCCCAATGAGCAGTTCTTC
CASSPPSGSPNEQFF
>NA|NA|TRBJ1-3|TRBV13
TGTGCCAGCAGCTTCCACAGGAACTCTGGAAACACCATATATTTT
CASSFHRNSGNTIYF
>TRBD2|NA|TRBJ2-3|TRBV4-3
TGCGCCAGCAGCCAAGATAAGGCGGGAGGGTTAATTAGCACAGATACGCAGTATTTT
CASSQDKAGGLISTDTQYF
>TRBD2|NA|TRBJ2-3|TRBV5-1
TGCGCCAGCAGCCCCGGACTAGCGGGGTCGACAGATACGCAGTATTTT
CASSPGLAGSTDTQYF
>NA|NA|TRBJ2-3|TRBV18
TGTGCCAGCTCACCACGAGGCGACAAAGATACGCAGTATTTT
CASSPRGDKDTQYF
>NA|NA|TRBJ1-2|TRBV10-2
TGCGCCAGCCAGACGGGGGGGGATGGCTACACCTTC
CASQTGGDGYTF
>NA|once|TRBJ2-1|TRBV28
TGTGCCAGCAGTTTCTCACCGGGGGCGGGTATCAGTGAGCAGTTCTTC
CASSFSPGAGISEQFF
>NA|NA|TRBJ2-6|TRBV2
TGTGCCAGCAGATCCAGACAGGCTGGGGCCAACGTCCTGACTTTC
CASRSRQAGANVLTF